The 8 T cell receptor beta chains below come from one sample, sequenced in a study of human T cells and chemical hapten exposure. Time point reported: patch test 1, 2 weeks after DPC sensitization. Regarding treatment: therapeutic diphenylcyclopropenone sensitization with weekly scalp DPC. TCRdb reprocessed the RACE reads with MiXCR, giving one entry per CDR3 protein. The profile shows some 190,000 distinct CDR3 sequences, around 22% of them singletons. Sequenced material: whole blood, taken in connection with sensitization to the hapten diphenylcyclopropenone (DPC). These receptors were collected from a woman between 45 and 65 years old with alopecia areata. Some clones in this sample may be carry-over from other donors' samples.

The gene calls are TRBV29-1 and TRBJ2-1; 11 bases fit TRBD2. Germline V gene lookup returns CDR1 SQVTM and CDR2 ANQGSEA. The CDR3 is made up of 15 amino acids. V dropped 6 bases and J dropped 5; count of bases not matched to a gene: 9. The CDR3 protein is CSVASSGRYNNEQFF. CDR3 bases: TGCAGCGTAGCTTCTAGCGGGAGGTACAACAATGAGCAGTTCTTC.

The J gene is TRBJ2-1, the V gene TRBV20-1; TRBD2 might be the D (5 bases). The CDR3 length is 13 residues. Per the germline V gene, CDR1 is DFQATT and CDR2 is SNEGSKA (reference sequence). V lost 5 bases and J 7 bases, leaving 15 bases between the germline ends. The DNA for the CDR3 is TGCAGTGCTTTGGGAGCCAGCTCTAATGAGCAGTTCTTC. Protein product: CSALGASSNEQFF.

This clonotype was seen repeatedly, ten times or more. The rearrangement uses TRBV2 and TRBJ1-2, with TRBD1 matching over 8 bases. Trimming at V came to 6 bases and at J to 4 bases, leaving 7 bases not matched to a gene. There are 14 residues in the CDR3. Germline values: CDR1 SNHLY, CDR2 FYNNEI. The CDR3: CASRAGTGAYGYTF. The CDR3 DNA reads TGTGCCAGCAGGGCCGGGACAGGCGCCTATGGCTACACCTTC.

This clonotype was counted only a few times. V gene TRBV29-1 combines with J gene TRBJ2-1; 11 bases line up with TRBD2. Per germline, CDR1 SQVTM and CDR2 ANQGSEA. The CDR3 covers 14 residues. V lost 6 bases, J lost 13 bases, and 14 bases stayed unmatched. In nucleotides, the CDR3 is TGCAGCGTCCAGACTAGCGGGGTTACAATGAGACAGTTCTTC. Its translation: CSVQTSGVTMRQFF.

The chain employs TRBV20-1 and TRBJ2-1; 8 nucleotides line up with TRBD2. The CDR3 is 14 amino acids. Germline V gene data show CDR1 as DFQATT and CDR2 as SNEGSKA (reference sequence). Trimming removed 6 bases from V and 0 bases from J; junction bases left unmatched: 4. CDR3 in amino acids: CSALTSGSYNEQFF. CDR3 sequence (DNA): TGCAGTGCCCTAACTAGCGGCTCCTACAATGAGCAGTTCTTC.

The chain recombines TRBV29-1 with TRBJ2-1; a possible D gene is TRBD1 (6 bases). CDR1 and CDR2 from the germline V gene are SQVTM and ANQGSEA. With 7 bases removed from V and 5 bases from J, the gap between germline ends came to 18 bases. The CDR3 has 14 residues. The CDR3 spells CSADRAGADNEQFF. CDR3 nucleotide sequence: TGCAGCGCTGATAGGGCAGGGGCCGACAATGAGCAGTTCTTC.

This clonotype was detected only a few times. This sequence joins TRBV12-5 and TRBJ2-7, with D unresolved. With 6 bases removed from V and 5 bases from J, the gap between germline ends came to 5 bases. The germline V gene has CDR1 LGHNT and CDR2 FRNRAP. The CDR3 has 10 amino acids. The CDR3 nucleotides are TGTGCTAGTGGCTACGACGAGCAGTACTTC. Translation: CASGYDEQYF.

The rearrangement joins TRBV12-3 or TRBV12-4 to TRBJ1-4; 10 bases are a match to TRBD1. With 4 bases clipped from V and 7 bases from J, the junction kept 6 bases outside the gene matches. The CDR3 extends over 15 amino acids. The CDR3 sequence is CASSWGTGEGEKLFF. The CDR3 DNA reads as TGTGCCAGCAGTTGGGGGACAGGGGAGGGTGAAAAACTGTTTTTT.